One sample yielded the 23 T cell receptor beta chains listed below, sequenced in a study of OX40 agonist ivuxolimab in advanced cancers. TCRdb's table, derived via immunoSEQ multiplex PCR, lists solely in-frame clones and lacks some. The table shows tens of thousands of clones, with about 86% occurring only once. The sample in question was CD4+ or CD8+ T cells sorted from blood, obtained in a trial of the OX40 agonist ivuxolimab. The source is an adult with an advanced solid tumor such as melanoma, head and neck, liver or kidney cancer.

The chain has TRBV6-1 and TRBJ2-3, with D possibly being TRBD2 (6 bases). V dropped 3 bases and J dropped 2 bases, with 12 bases sitting between them. The CDR3 runs to 15 residues. Germline CDR1 MNHNS, CDR2 SASEGT. The chain's CDR3 is CASSDFAGPTDTQYF. The CDR3 region has the DNA TGTGCCAGCAGTGACTTTGCGGGGCCCACAGATACGCAGTATTTT.

This clone has only a few counts. The chain employs TRBV5-5 and TRBJ1-2, with a tentative D call TRBD1 (5 bases). Trimming took 1 base from V and 2 from J, leaving 9 bases between them. This CDR3 is 14 amino acids long. From germline, CDR1 is SGHKS and CDR2 YYEKEE (reference sequence). The CDR3 loop reads CASSLMGGNYGYTF. Written as DNA, the CDR3 is TGTGCCAGCAGCTTGATGGGGGGGAACTATGGCTACACCTTC.

This chain joins TRBV14 and TRBJ2-7, with 7 positions matching TRBD2. The CDR3 runs to 15 residues. V gave up 0 bases and J gave up 5 bases; unmatched junction bases: 7. Germline V CDR1 and CDR2: SGHDN, FVKESK. CDR3 sequence (DNA): TGTGCCAGCAGCCAAGATCCCCTGCGGGAGCACGAGCAGTACTTC. Protein product: CASSQDPLREHEQYF.

This clone showed up just a few times. The J gene is TRBJ2-2, the V gene TRBV7-2, with D unresolved. Germline CDR1 and CDR2: SGHTA and FQGNSA. The germline V and J ends were trimmed by 5 bases and 7 bases, with 8 bases remaining between them. This CDR3 comprises 12 residues. As DNA, the CDR3 is TGTGCCAGCAGCGAGAGGTACGGGGAGCTGTTTTTT. Its protein product is CASSERYGELFF.

The chain recombines TRBV6-5 with TRBJ2-6; D remains unclear. Trimming took off 6 bases at V and 4 bases at J, with 10 bases between the two ends. The length of the CDR3 is 14 residues. Germline V gives CDR1 MNHEY, CDR2 SVGAGI. The CDR3 nucleotides are TGTGCCAGCAGCTACCTCTGGGGGGCCAACGTCCTGACTTTC. Translating gives CASSYLWGANVLTF.

The rearrangement joins TRBV19 to TRBJ1-1; 11 bases line up with TRBD1. The CDR3 extends over 18 amino acids. CDR1 is LNHDA and CDR2 is SQIVND in the germline V gene (reference sequence). The ends lost 3 bases at V and 0 bases at J; junction bases unmatched: 9. In nucleotides, the CDR3 is TGTGCCAGTAGTATGGGACAGGGGGATGTGGGCATGAACACTGAAGCTTTCTTT. Translation: CASSMGQGDVGMNTEAFF.

DNA for the CDR3: TGCGCCAGCAGCCAAGATGGGGGGCGGATCGATGGCTACACCTTC. Protein sequence: CASSQDGGRIDGYTF. This rearrangement joins TRBV4-1 to TRBJ1-2, with a tentative D call TRBD1 (6 bases). Looked up from germline, CDR1 is MGHRA and CDR2 is YSYEKL. The CDR3 covers 15 residues. Trimming removed 0 bases from V and 6 bases from J, with 14 bases in between.

This clone ranks as medium-sized. The V and J genes are TRBV27 and TRBJ2-7; 8 bases are shared with TRBD1. Germline CDR1 and CDR2: MNHEY and SMNVEV (reference sequence). V dropped 4 bases and J dropped 0; count of bases not matched to a gene: 8. The CDR3 contains 16 residues. Here the CDR3 DNA reads TGTGCCAGCAGTTCCGTCGCGACAGGGGCCTCCTACGAGCAGTACTTC. Translating it yields CASSSVATGASYEQYF.

This chain links TRBV4-1 with TRBJ2-1; 8 nucleotides line up with TRBD2. The CDR3 runs to 16 residues. Germline V gene sequence: CDR1 MGHRA, CDR2 YSYEKL. The V and J ends lost 3 bases and 3 bases, in that order; junction bases with no gene match: 7. The CDR3 coding sequence is TGCGCCAGCAGCCATCCCCGGGAGGGATTCTACAATGAGCAGTTCTTC. Its protein is CASSHPREGFYNEQFF.

V usage is TRBV5-1 and J usage is TRBJ2-2, with D possibly matching TRBD1 (5 bases). V was clipped by 1 base and J by 7 bases, with 14 bases between them. The CDR3 sequence is 15 residues long. Germline V lookup: CDR1 SGHRS, CDR2 YFSETQ. The CDR3: CASSLQGPLNGELFF. DNA of the CDR3: TGCGCCAGCAGCTTGCAGGGCCCCCTCAACGGGGAGCTGTTTTTT.

The chain recombines TRBV7-9 with TRBJ2-1; D is ambiguous. Germline V gives CDR1 SEHNR, CDR2 FQNEAQ (reference sequence). V lost 2 bases to trimming and J lost 7 bases, with 6 bases between them. The CDR3 is made up of 12 amino acids. The CDR3 is CASSLIGNEQFF. In DNA, the CDR3 is TGTGCCAGCAGCTTAATCGGGAATGAGCAGTTCTTC.

The CDR3, as DNA: TGTGCCACCCTACAGGACCCCTACGAGCAGTACTTC. This encodes CATLQDPYEQYF. The rearrangement uses TRBV28 and TRBJ2-7, with D perhaps TRBD1 (5 bases). Between the trimmed V and J ends, which lost 10 bases and 2 bases, there was a span of 12 bases. This CDR3 is built from 12 residues. Germline V lookup: CDR1 MDHEN, CDR2 SYDVKM.

V usage is TRBV9 and J usage is TRBJ2-5; D tentatively reads TRBD1 or TRBD2 (5 bases each). With 0 bases removed from V and 11 bases from J, the gap between germline ends came to 11 bases. Germline V CDR1 and CDR2: SGDLS, YYNGEE. The length of the CDR3 is 12 residues. Written as DNA, the CDR3 is TGTGCCAGCAGCGTAGGGATGGGGGAGCAGTACTTC. Protein sequence: CASSVGMGEQYF.

About this clone itself: At one boundary the junction diverges from the germline segment, which might be a read error. This chain uses TRBV4-1 with TRBJ2-1; TRBD2 agrees at 11 bases. The CDR3 covers 16 residues. Germline values: CDR1 MGHRA, CDR2 YSYEKL. CDR3 loop: CASSQDLGTSGNEQFF. Written as DNA, the CDR3 is TGTGCCAGCAGCCAAGATCTCGGGACTAGCGGCAATGAGCAGTTCTTC.

The chain recombines TRBV27 with TRBJ2-5, with TRBD1 matching over 7 bases. V lost 3 bases, J lost 4 bases, and 11 bases stayed unmatched. This CDR3 is built from 16 residues. Germline values: CDR1 MNHEY, CDR2 SMNVEV (reference sequence). The chain's CDR3 is CASSLRPGQPRETQYF. CDR3 nucleotides: TGTGCCAGCAGTTTGAGGCCGGGACAGCCCAGAGAGACCCAGTACTTC.

The V gene is TRBV27, the J gene TRBJ2-3; 7 nucleotides align to TRBD2. The CDR3 contains 16 residues. CDR1 and CDR2 (germline): MNHEY, SMNVEV (reference sequence). Germline trimming cut 1 base from V and 6 bases from J; bases unmatched to any gene: 10. The CDR3 DNA sequence: TGTGCCAGCAGTTTATGGGCTAGCGGTGCAGGGGATACGCAGTATTTT. Its translation is CASSLWASGAGDTQYF.

This clone is categorized as large. The chain joins TRBV5-1 to TRBJ2-7; D may correspond to TRBD1 or TRBD2 (5 bases each). Germline assignment: CDR1 SGHRS and CDR2 YFSETQ. Trimming took 0 bases from V and 4 from J, leaving 14 bases between them. The CDR3 sequence is 15 residues long. The CDR3 coding sequence is TGCGCCAGCAGCTTGGATGGGGGTTACCCATACGAGCAGTACGTC. Its protein product is CASSLDGGYPYEQYV.

This clone was seen just once. The chain uses TRBV28 and TRBJ2-1, with TRBD2 matching 13 bases. CDR1 and CDR2 (germline): MDHEN, SYDVKM. J was trimmed by 3 bases and V by 1 base; bases with no gene match: 12. The CDR3 spans 20 residues. CDR3 in amino acids: CASSLLGTSGEFRNYNEQFF. The DNA of the CDR3 is TGTGCCAGCAGTTTATTAGGGACTAGCGGGGAATTTCGAAACTACAATGAGCAGTTCTTC.

The chain couples TRBV27 to TRBJ1-2, with unresolved D. The V gene's germline CDR1 is MNHEY and CDR2 SMNVEV (reference sequence). The CDR3 length is 13 residues. V dropped 3 bases and J dropped 3 bases, with 8 bases sitting between them. CDR3 nucleotides: TGTGCCAGCAGTTTTAGCCAGTACTATGGCTACACCTTC. It codes for CASSFSQYYGYTF.

The J gene is TRBJ2-1, the V gene TRBV4-3; 12 bases align to TRBD2. Germline values: CDR1 LGHNA, CDR2 YSLEER. The CDR3 totals 16 residues. Trimming cost V 3 bases and J 7 bases; bases outside gene matches: 7. CDR3 protein: CASSQTGLAGWNEQFF. CDR3 bases: TGCGCCAGCAGCCAGACCGGACTAGCGGGATGGAATGAGCAGTTCTTC.

J is TRBJ1-6 and V is TRBV1. TRBV1 is an annotated pseudogene. The CDR3 has 16 residues. The CDR3 nucleotides read TGCACCAGCAGCCAAGAAAAACGGAGACCTAATTCACCCCTCCACTTT. Translating it yields CTSSQEKRRPNSPLHF.

The CDR3 bases are TGTGCCAGCAGCCAATCAGGGGGTGGCTACACCTTC. It encodes CASSQSGGGYTF. The J gene is TRBJ1-2, the V gene TRBV6-5, with TRBD1 identical over 7 bases. This CDR3 spans 12 amino acids. Per the germline V gene, CDR1 is MNHEY and CDR2 is SVGAGI. The V and J ends lost 6 bases and 7 bases, in that order; junction bases with no gene match: 5.

The chain couples TRBV29-1 to TRBJ2-1, with TRBD2 as a possible D gene (6 bases). Deletions cut 6 bases from V and 3 bases from J, with 18 bases between. Germline lookup yields CDR1 SQVTM and CDR2 ANQGSEA. The length of the CDR3 is 15 residues. DNA of the CDR3: TGCAGCGTCGTCGGTCTATTCGGGGGCTACAATGAGCAGTTCTTC. This codes for CSVVGLFGGYNEQFF.